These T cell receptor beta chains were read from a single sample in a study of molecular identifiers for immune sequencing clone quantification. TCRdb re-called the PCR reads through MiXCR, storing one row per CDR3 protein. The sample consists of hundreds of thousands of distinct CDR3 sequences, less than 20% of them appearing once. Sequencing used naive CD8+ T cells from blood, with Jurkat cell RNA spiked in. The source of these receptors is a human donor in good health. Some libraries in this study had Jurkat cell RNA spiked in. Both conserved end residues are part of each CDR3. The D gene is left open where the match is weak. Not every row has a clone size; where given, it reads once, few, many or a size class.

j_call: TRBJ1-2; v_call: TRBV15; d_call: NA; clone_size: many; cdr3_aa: CATSRDQTDYGYTF; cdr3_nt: TGTGCCACCAGCAGAGATCAGACAGACTATGGCTACACCTTC
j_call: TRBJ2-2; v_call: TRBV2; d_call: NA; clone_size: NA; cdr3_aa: CASSGGVGVTTGELFF; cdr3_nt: TGTGCCAGCAGTGGAGGGGTCGGGGTAACCACCGGGGAGCTGTTTTTT
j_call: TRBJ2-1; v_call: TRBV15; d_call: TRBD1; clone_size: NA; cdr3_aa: CATSTRRDRASNEQFF; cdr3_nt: TGTGCCACCAGCACCCGCCGGGACAGGGCGAGCAATGAGCAGTTCTTC
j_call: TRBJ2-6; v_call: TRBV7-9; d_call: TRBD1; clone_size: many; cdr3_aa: CASSPVRDRDFSGANVLTF; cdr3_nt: TGTGCCAGCAGCCCTGTTCGAGACAGGGATTTCTCTGGGGCCAACGTCCTGACTTTC
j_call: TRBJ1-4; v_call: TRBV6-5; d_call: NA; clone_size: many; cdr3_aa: CASHGGSLDEKLFF; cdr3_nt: TGTGCCAGTCATGGGGGGTCCCTTGATGAAAAACTGTTTTTT
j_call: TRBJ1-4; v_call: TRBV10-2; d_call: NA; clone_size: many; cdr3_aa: CASRWSNEKLFF; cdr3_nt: TGCGCCAGCAGGTGGAGTAATGAAAAACTGTTTTTT
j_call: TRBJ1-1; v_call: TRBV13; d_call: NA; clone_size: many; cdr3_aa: CASSPGLVASEAFF; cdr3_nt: TGTGCCAGCAGCCCCGGGCTTGTGGCGTCTGAAGCTTTCTTT
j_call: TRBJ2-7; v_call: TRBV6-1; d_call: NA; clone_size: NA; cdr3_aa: CASSEFGGVTYEQYF; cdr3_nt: TGTGCCAGCAGTGAATTTGGCGGGGTAACCTACGAGCAGTACTTC
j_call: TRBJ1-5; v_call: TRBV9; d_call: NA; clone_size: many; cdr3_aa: CASSVAGQPQHF; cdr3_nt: TGTGCCAGCAGCGTAGCTGGCCAGCCCCAGCATTTT
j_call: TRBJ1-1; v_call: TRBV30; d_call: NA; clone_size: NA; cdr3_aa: CAWSLWGGTEAFF; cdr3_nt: TGTGCCTGGAGCCTTTGGGGAGGCACTGAAGCTTTCTTT
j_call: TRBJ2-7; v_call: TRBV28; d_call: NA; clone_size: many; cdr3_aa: CASTWGVAAYEQYF; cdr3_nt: TGTGCCAGCACCTGGGGAGTAGCGGCCTACGAGCAGTACTTC
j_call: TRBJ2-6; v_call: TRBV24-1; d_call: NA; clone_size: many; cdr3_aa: CATKATGANVLTF; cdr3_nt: TGTGCCACCAAGGCTACTGGGGCCAACGTCCTGACTTTC
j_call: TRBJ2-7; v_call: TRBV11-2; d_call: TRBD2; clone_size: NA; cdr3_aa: CASSLDGLAGIYEQYF; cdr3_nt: TGTGCCAGCAGCTTAGATGGACTAGCGGGTATCTACGAGCAGTACTTC
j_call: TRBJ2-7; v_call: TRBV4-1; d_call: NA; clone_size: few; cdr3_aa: CAGSQGPDLAYEQYF; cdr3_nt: TGCGCCGGCAGCCAAGGCCCGGACTTGGCCTACGAGCAGTACTTC
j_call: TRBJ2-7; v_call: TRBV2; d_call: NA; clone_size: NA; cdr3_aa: CASSDGNTYEQYF; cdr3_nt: TGTGCCAGCAGTGACGGGAACACCTACGAGCAGTACTTC
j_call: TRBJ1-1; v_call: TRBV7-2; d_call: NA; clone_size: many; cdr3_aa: CASSLRNMNTEAFF; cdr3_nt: TGTGCCAGCAGCTTACGGAACATGAACACTGAAGCTTTCTTT
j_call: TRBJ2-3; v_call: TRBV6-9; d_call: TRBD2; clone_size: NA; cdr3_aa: CASTYLPRGSQGRTQYF; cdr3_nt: TGTGCCAGCACCTACCTCCCGCGGGGGAGTCAAGGTCGGACGCAGTATTTT
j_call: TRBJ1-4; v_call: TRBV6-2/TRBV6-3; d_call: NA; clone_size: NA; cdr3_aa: CASSYSSVLGLHEKLFF; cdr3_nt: TGTGCCAGCAGTTACTCGAGTGTTTTGGGACTACATGAAAAACTGTTTTTT
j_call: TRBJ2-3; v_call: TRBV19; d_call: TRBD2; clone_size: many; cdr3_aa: CASSGTSGALGADTQYF; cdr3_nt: TGTGCCAGTAGCGGGACTAGCGGGGCCCTGGGGGCAGATACGCAGTATTTT
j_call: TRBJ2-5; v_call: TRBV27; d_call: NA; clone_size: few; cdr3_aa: CASSLGPLGETQYF; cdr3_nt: TGTGCCAGCAGTTTAGGGCCTCTTGGGGAGACCCAGTACTTC
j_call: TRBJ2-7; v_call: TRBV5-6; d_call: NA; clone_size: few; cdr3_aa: CASSATDYYEQYF; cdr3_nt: TGTGCCAGCAGCGCGACAGATTACTACGAGCAGTACTTC
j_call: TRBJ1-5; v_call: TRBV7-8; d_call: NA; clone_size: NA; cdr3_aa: CASSLWGLHVSQPQHF; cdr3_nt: TGTGCCAGCAGCCTGTGGGGACTACACGTGAGTCAGCCCCAGCATTTT
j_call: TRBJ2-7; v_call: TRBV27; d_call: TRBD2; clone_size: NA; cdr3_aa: CASSGPAGGRGEQYF; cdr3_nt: TGTGCCAGCAGCGGTCCAGCGGGGGGTCGAGGCGAGCAGTACTTC
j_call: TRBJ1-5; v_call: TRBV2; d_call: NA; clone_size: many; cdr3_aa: CASSEEGGRNQPQHF; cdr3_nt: TGTGCCAGCAGTGAAGAGGGGGGGCGCAATCAGCCCCAGCATTTT
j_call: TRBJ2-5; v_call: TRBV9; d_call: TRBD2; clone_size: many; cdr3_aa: CASSPRGLAGVEETQYF; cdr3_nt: TGTGCCAGCAGCCCCCGTGGTTTAGCGGGAGTTGAAGAGACCCAGTACTTC
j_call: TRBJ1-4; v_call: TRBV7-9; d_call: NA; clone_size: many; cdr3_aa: CASKLTGNGITNEKLFF; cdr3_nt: TGTGCCAGCAAGCTTACCGGGAATGGGATAACTAATGAAAAACTGTTTTTT
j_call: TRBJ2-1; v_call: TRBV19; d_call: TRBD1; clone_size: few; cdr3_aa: CASSRFPTGGWNEQFF; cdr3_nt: TGTGCCAGTAGCCGATTCCCGACAGGGGGCTGGAATGAGCAGTTCTTC
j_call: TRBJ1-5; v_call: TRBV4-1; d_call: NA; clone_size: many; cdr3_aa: CASSQEGQGSGQPQHF; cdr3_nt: TGCGCCAGCAGCCAAGAAGGGCAGGGAAGTGGACAGCCCCAGCATTTT
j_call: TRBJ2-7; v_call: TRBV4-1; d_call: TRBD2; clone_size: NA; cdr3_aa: CASSQDVTSGGRSYEQYF; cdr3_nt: TGCGCCAGCAGCCAAGACGTGACTAGCGGGGGGAGGTCCTACGAGCAGTACTTC
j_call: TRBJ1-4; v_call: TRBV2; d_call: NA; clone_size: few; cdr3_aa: CASGGLEKLFF; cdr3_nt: TGTGCCAGCGGCGGGCTTGAAAAACTGTTTTTT
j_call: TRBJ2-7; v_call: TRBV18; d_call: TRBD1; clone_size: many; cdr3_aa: CASSPPGQGFYEQYF; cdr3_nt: TGTGCCAGCAGCCCGCCTGGACAGGGATTCTACGAGCAGTACTTC
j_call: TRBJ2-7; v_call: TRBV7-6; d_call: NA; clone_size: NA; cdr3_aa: CASSPGGGGSYEQYF; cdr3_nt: TGTGCCAGCAGCCCCGGGGGTGGGGGCTCCTACGAGCAGTACTTC
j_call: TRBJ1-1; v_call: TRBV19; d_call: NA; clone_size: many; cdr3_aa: CASSYSNEAFF; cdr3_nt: TGTGCCAGTAGTTACAGCAATGAAGCTTTCTTT
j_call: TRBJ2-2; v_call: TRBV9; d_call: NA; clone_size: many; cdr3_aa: CASSVLSGRYTGELFF; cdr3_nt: TGTGCCAGCAGCGTACTGTCGGGACGGTACACCGGGGAGCTGTTTTTT
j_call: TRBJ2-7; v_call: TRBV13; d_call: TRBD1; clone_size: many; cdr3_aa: CASSPRDSNYDLYF; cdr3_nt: TGTGCCAGCAGCCCCAGGGACAGCAATTACGATCTGTACTTC
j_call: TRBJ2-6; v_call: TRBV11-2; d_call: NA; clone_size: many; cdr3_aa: CASRVFGANVLTF; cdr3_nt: TGTGCCAGCAGGGTTTTTGGGGCCAACGTCCTGACTTTC
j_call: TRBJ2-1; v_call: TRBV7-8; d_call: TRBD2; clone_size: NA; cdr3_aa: CASSFRAGVHEQFF; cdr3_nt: TGTGCCAGCAGCTTCAGGGCGGGGGTTCATGAGCAGTTCTTC
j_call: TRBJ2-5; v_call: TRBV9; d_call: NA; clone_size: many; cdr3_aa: CASSAPGHQETQYF; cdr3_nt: TGTGCCAGCAGCGCCCCGGGACACCAAGAGACCCAGTACTTC
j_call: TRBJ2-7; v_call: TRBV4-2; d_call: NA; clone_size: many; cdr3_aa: CASSHSGSSYEQYF; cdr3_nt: TGTGCCAGCAGCCATTCGGGGAGCTCCTACGAGCAGTACTTC
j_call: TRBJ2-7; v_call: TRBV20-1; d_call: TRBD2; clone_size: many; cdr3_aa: CSARDPAGAYEQYF; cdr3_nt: TGCAGTGCTAGAGACCCGGCGGGGGCCTACGAGCAGTACTTC
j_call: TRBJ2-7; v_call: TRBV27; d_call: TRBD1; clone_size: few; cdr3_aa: CASSLRTGGPEQYF; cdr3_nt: TGTGCCAGCAGTTTAAGGACAGGGGGCCCCGAGCAGTACTTC